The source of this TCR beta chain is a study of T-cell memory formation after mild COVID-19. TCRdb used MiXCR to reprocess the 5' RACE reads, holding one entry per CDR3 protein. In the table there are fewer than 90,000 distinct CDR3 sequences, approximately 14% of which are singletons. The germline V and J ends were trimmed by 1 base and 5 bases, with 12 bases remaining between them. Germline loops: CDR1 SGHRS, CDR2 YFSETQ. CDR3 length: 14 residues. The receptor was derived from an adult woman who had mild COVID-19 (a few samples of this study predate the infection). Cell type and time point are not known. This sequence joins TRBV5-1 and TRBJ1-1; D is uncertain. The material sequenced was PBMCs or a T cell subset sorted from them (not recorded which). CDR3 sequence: CASSLIRGVTEAFF. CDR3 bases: TGCGCCAGCAGCTTGATTCGGGGAGTAACTGAAGCTTTCTTT.